This TCR beta chain was retrieved from a study of pediatric ulcerative colitis. The study's findings and limits: Repertoires came from total lymphocyte DNA, so rare subsets like regulatory T cells may be missed. No controls had the two rectal clonotypes shared by ulcerative colitis patients.

V was clipped by 0 bases and J by 6 bases, with 11 bases between them. CDR3 length: 14 amino acids. Germline values: CDR1 ENHRY, CDR2 SYGVKD. With respect to this clone: As yet, its antigen is unknown.

Sequencing was performed with immunoSEQ multiplex PCR; in TCRdb, only in-frame clones are kept and a portion is missing. Counted here are tens of thousands of clones, over 70% occurring once; the ten biggest clones make up around 1.5%. The chain has TRBV10-3 and TRBJ2-5; D is possibly TRBD2 (6 bases). Sequencing was done on a sample of blood. This receptor was taken from a boy under 18 who was a control in a study of pediatric ulcerative colitis. This chain's CDR3 is CAISESGGSKTQYF. The CDR3 DNA reads TGTGCCATCAGTGAGTCTGGGGGGAGTAAGACCCAGTACTTC.